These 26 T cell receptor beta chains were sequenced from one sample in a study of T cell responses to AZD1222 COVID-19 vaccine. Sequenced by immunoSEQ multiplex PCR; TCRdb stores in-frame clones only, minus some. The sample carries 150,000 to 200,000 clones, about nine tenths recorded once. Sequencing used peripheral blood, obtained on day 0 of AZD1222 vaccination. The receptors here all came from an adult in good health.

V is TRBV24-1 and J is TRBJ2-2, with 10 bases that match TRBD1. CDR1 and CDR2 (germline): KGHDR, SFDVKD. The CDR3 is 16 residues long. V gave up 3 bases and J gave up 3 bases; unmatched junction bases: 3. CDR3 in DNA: TGTGCCACCAGTGATAGACAGGGGGCCGACACCGGGGAGCTGTTTTTT. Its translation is CATSDRQGADTGELFF.

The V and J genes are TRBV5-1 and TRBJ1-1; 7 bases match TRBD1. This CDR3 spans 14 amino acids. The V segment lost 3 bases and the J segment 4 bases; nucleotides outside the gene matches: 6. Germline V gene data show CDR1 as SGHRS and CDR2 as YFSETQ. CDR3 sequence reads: CASSSKTGITEAFF. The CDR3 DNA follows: TGCGCCAGCAGCTCGAAGACAGGGATCACTGAAGCTTTCTTT.

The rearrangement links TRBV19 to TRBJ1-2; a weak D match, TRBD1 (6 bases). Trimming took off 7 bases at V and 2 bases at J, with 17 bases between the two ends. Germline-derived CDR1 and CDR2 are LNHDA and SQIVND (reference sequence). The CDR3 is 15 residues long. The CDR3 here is CASNPAGGPNYGYTF. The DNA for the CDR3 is TGTGCCAGTAACCCCGCGGGGGGCCCGAACTATGGCTACACCTTC.

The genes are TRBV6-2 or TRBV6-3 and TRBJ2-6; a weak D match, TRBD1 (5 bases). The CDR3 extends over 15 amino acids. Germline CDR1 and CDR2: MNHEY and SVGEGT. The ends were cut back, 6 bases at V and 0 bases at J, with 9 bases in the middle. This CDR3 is CASSYRGSGANVLTF. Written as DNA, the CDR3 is TGTGCCAGCAGCTATAGGGGCTCTGGGGCCAACGTCCTGACTTTC.

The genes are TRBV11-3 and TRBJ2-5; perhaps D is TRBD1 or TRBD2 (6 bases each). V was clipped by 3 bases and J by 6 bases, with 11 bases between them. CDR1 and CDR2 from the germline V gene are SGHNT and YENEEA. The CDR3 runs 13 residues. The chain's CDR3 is CASSFEGGQTQYF. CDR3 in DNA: TGTGCCAGCAGCTTCGAAGGGGGGCAGACCCAGTACTTC.

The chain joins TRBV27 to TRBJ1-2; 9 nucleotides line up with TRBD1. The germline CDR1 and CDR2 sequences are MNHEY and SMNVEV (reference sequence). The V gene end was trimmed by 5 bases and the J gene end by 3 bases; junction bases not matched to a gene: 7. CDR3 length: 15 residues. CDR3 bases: TGTGCCAGCAGTCCCCCGGGACAGGGCTACTATGGCTACACCTTC. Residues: CASSPPGQGYYGYTF.

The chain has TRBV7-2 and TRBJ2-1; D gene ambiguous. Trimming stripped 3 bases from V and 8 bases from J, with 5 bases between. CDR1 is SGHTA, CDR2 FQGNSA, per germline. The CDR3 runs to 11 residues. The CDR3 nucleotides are TGTGCCAGCAGCTTTACGTATGAGCAGTTCTTC. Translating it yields CASSFTYEQFF.

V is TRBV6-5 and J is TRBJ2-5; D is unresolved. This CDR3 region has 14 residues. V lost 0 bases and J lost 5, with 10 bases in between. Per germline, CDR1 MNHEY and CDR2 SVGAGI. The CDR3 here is CASSYSRATETQYF. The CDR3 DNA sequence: TGTGCCAGCAGTTACTCGAGAGCTACGGAGACCCAGTACTTC.

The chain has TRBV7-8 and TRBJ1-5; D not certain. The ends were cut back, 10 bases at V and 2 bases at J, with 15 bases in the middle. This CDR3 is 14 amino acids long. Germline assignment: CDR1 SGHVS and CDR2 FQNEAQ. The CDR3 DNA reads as TGTGCCACCCTCGAGGGCCCTGGCAATCAGCCCCAGCATTTT. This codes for CATLEGPGNQPQHF.

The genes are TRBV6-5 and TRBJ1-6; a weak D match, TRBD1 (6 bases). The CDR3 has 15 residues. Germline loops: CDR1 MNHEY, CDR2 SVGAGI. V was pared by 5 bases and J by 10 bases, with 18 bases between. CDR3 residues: CASSPDSRGTSPLHF. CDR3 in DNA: TGTGCCAGCAGTCCAGATTCCAGGGGTACCTCACCCCTCCACTTT.

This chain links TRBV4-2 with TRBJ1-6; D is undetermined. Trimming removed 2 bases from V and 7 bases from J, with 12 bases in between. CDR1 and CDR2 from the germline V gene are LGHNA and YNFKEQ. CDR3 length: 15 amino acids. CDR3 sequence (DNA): TGTGCCAGCAGCCAATCGATAATGGGGAATTCACCCCTCCACTTT. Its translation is CASSQSIMGNSPLHF.

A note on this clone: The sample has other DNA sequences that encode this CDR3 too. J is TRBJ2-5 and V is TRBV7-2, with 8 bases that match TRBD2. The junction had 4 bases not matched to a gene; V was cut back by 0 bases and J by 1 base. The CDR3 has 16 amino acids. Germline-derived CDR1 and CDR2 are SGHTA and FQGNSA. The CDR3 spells CASSLARSGGQETQYF. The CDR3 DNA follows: TGTGCCAGCAGCTTAGCACGGAGCGGGGGCCAAGAGACCCAGTACTTC.

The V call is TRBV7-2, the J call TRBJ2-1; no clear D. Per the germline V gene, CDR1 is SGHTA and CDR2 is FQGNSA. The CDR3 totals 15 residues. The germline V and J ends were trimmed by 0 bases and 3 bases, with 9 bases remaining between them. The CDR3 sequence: CASSLAVGLYNEQFF. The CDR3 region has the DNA TGTGCCAGCAGCTTAGCGGTAGGGCTCTACAATGAGCAGTTCTTC.

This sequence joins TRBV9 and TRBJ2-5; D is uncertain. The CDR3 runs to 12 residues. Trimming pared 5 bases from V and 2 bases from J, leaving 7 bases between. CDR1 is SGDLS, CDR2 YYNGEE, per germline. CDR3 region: CASSRPQETQYF. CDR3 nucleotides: TGTGCCAGCAGTCGGCCTCAAGAGACCCAGTACTTC.

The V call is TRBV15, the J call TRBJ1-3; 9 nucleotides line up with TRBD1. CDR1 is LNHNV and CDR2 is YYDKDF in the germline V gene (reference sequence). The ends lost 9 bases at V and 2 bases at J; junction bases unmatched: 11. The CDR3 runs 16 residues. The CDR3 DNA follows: TGTGCCACGGGACAGGGCGGGGTGGGCGCTGGAAACACCATATATTTT. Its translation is CATGQGGVGAGNTIYF. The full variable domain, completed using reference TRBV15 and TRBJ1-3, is DAMVIQNPRYQVTQFGKPVTLSCSQTLNHNVMYWYQQKSSQAPKLLFHYYDKDFNNEADTPDNFQSRRPNTSFCFLDIRSPGLGDTAMYLCATGQGGVGAGNTIYFGEGSWLTVV.

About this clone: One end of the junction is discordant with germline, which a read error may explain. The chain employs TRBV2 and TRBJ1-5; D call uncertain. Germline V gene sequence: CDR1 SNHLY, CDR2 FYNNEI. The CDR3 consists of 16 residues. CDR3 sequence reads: CASIEDGGNSNQPQHF. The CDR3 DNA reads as TGTGCCAGCATTGAAGACGGAGGTAATAGCAATCAGCCCCAGCATTTT.

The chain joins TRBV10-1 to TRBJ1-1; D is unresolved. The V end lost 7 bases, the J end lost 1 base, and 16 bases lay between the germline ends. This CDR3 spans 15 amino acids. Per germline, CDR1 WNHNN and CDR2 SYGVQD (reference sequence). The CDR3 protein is CASTGQDEPNTEAFF. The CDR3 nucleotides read TGCGCCAGCACGGGCCAAGACGAACCGAACACTGAAGCTTTCTTT.

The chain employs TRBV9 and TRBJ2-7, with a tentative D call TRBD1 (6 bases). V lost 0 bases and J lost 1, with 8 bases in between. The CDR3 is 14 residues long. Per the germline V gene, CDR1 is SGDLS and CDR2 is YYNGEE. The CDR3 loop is CASSVGTDSYEQYF. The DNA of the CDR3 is TGTGCCAGCAGCGTAGGGACAGATTCCTACGAGCAGTACTTC.

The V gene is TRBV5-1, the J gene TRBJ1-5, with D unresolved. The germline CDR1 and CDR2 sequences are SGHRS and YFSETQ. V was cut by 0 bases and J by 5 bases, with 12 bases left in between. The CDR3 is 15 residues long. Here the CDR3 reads CASSLDGGADQPQHF. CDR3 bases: TGCGCCAGCAGCTTGGACGGTGGAGCCGATCAGCCCCAGCATTTT.

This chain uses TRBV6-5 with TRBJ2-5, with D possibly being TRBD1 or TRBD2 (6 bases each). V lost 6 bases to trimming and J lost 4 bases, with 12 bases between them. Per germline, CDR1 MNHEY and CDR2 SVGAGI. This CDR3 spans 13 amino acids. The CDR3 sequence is CASRRRGSETQYF. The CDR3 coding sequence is TGTGCCAGCAGAAGGAGGGGGTCAGAGACCCAGTACTTC.

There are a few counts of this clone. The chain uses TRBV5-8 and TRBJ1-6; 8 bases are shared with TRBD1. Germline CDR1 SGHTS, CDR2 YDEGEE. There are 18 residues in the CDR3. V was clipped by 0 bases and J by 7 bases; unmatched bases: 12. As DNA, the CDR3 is TGTGCCAGCAGCTTGGAAATTGTGACAGGGGCTCCGAATTCACCCCTCCACTTT. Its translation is CASSLEIVTGAPNSPLHF.

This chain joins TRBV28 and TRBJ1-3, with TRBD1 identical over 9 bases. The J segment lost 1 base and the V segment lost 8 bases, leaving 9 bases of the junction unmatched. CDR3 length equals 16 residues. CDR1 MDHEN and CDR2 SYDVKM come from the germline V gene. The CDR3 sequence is CASFIRGQGSGNTIYF. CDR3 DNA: TGTGCCAGCTTTATTCGGGGACAGGGATCTGGAAACACCATATATTTT.

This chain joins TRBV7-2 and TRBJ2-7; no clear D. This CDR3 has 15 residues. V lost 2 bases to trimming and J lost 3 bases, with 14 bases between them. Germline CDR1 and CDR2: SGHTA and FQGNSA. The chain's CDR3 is CASSLPLGSHYEQYF. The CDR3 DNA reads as TGTGCCAGCAGCTTACCCCTAGGGTCACACTACGAGCAGTACTTC.

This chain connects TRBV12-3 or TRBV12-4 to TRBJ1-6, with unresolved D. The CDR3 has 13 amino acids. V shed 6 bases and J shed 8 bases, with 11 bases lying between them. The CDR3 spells CASRRAAHSPLHF. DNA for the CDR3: TGTGCCAGCAGAAGGGCGGCGCATTCACCCCTCCACTTT.

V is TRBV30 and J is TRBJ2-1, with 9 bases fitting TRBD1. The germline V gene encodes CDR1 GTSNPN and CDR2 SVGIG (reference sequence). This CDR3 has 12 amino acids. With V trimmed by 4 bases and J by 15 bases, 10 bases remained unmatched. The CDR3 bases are TGTGCCTGGAACACCGGGACAGGGCACGGGTTCTTC. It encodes CAWNTGTGHGFF. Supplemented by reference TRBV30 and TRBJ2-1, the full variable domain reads SQTIHQWPATLVQPVGSPLSLECTVEGTSNPNLYWYRQAAGRGLQLLFYSVGIGQISSEVPQNLSASRPQDRQFILSSKKLLLSDSGFYLCAWNTGTGHGFFGPGTRLTVL.

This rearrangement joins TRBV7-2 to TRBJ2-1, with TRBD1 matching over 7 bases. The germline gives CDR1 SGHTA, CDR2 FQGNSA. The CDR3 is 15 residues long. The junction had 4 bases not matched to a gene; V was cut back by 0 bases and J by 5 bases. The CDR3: CASSLAGTENNEQFF. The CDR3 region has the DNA TGTGCCAGCAGCTTAGCCGGGACAGAGAACAATGAGCAGTTCTTC.